This T cell receptor beta chain comes out of a study of blood T cell repertoires in COVID-19 (TCRdb year 2020). Regarding the research as a whole: Samples from collaborators originated in the United States, Italy and Spain and spanned both the acute and convalescent phases of COVID-19. HLA class I and class II types, where available, came from metadata supplied by the sample provider rather than from assay-based typing. A freely available public database, intended as a resource for researchers studying the immune response to SARS-CoV-2, is where the repertoires were released. A de-identified subject ID, COVID-19 status, age in years and sex were almost always included in the sample metadata. The material from the prospective study consisted of cDNA or gDNA derived from T cells, B-cell-depleted T cells, or PBMCs. The samples were drawn from two sources: the first 160 participants of the ongoing ImmuneRACE study, and fewer than 1,500 subjects contributed by 6 global collaborators. Subjects who had been exposed to COVID-19, were actively infected with it, or had recovered from it provided the deeply sampled blood TCRbeta repertoires that made up the dataset.

The immunoSEQ Assay, a bias-controlled multiplex PCR, was used to amplify TCRbeta CDR3 regions from genomic DNA. Per the source publication's procedure: The number of nucleated cells in each sample was estimated from the amplification of reference gene primers within the assay. Sequence reads were collapsed and filtered to measure the absolute abundance of every unique TCRbeta CDR3 rearrangement. For each sample, productive Simpson clonality was calculated by taking the square root of Simpson's diversity index across productive rearrangements. What TCRdb holds here is the immuneACCESS table cut down to in-frame rearrangements. Part of the clones is not present; checked against another copy, under half of the missing clones reflect an unresolved V gene, and the others are unexplained. V and J calls and clone size are copied from that table; D and trimming were computed from the DNA. Within this sample are 150,000 to 200,000 clones, with under 90% of them counted one time only. The ten largest clones take up around a sixth of the sample.

About this clone: Its specific antigen is unknown. One base away there is no much larger clone; base qualities are not given.

Summary of the overall study and its limitations: Clinical and demographic metadata were provided uncurated, with the amount varying by source and participant.

Participants in the prospective study were enrolled through a virtual design, were aged roughly 18 to 100 years, and lived in 24 United States geographic areas. Cohort assignment in the prospective study relied on participant-reported clinical history from a screening survey and a study questionnaire. ImmuneRACE Cohort 3 recovered participants were defined by two consecutive negative NP/OP PCR tests, healthcare professional clearance, or symptom resolution. In the prospective study, whole blood, serum and a nasopharyngeal or oropharyngeal swab were collected from each participant by mobile phlebotomists. Additional blood draws and questionnaires over an approximately 2-month period could optionally be provided by prospective study participants. Prospective study blood samples were shipped either frozen or at room temperature before DNA extraction. The CDR3 covers 14 residues, taking in both the cysteine and the phenylalanine. Kept here is only the CDR3 DNA, which spans 42 bases and is read in frame from base 1. Trimming costs V 2 bases and J 2 bases, and their ends lie 10 bases apart. In the germline V gene, CDR1 corresponds to MNHNS and CDR2 to SASEGT.

The TCR was taken from a man in his sixties who had recovered from COVID-19. The sample comprised PBMCs or T cells enriched from blood (not recorded which). Recombination joined TRBV6-1 with TRBJ2-7, and TRBD1 may be the D gene, going by 5 matching bases. The CDR3 sequence is CASSEWQGPYEQYF. The sequenced DNA: TGTGCCAGCAGTGAATGGCAGGGCCCCTACGAGCAGTACTTC.